The T cell receptor beta chain under discussion was sequenced for a study of T-cell reconstitution after alpha-beta-depleted transplantation in children. Study-wide points: Some patients' high day-60 TCRbeta diversity was attributed to recipient cells surviving conditioning. Newly produced T cells mostly accounted for T-cell counts and diversity one year post-transplant.

From germline, CDR1 is LNHNV and CDR2 YYDKDF (reference sequence). The CDR3 has 14 residues. The V and J ends lost 0 bases and 6 bases respectively, with 12 bases between them. During its preparation, the TCRbeta library received unique molecular identifiers. Via MiXCR, TCRdb re-called the PCR reads, giving one row per CDR3 protein. The sample lists a few hundred thousand distinct CDR3 sequences, more than 20% occurring once. In the case of this clonotype: No antigen is known for it.

This receptor was taken from a boy less than two years old with Wiskott-Aldrich syndrome, due to receive a stem cell transplant. This chain uses TRBV15 with TRBJ2-7; a possible D gene is TRBD2 (5 bases). Material: PBMCs, obtained before TCRalphabeta/CD19-depleted stem cell transplant. CDR3: CATSRERVRSEQYF. CDR3 coding DNA: TGTGCCACCAGCAGAGAGCGGGTCCGGTCCGAGCAGTACTTC.